The 11 T cell receptor beta chains below come from one sample, sequenced in a study of monozygotic twins with inflammatory bowel disease. No DNA is given; TCRdb re-called the 5' RACE reads and lists each CDR3 protein once. The listing records about 380,000 distinct CDR3 sequences. Sequencing input: blood. The receptors shown here come from a human donor with ulcerative colitis or Crohn's disease, or a healthy co-twin of an affected twin (not recorded which).

This chain uses TRBV7-3 with TRBJ1-6; with no DNA, the TCRdb D assignment of TRBD1 cannot be verified. The CDR3 sequence is 14 residues long. The germline CDR1 and CDR2 sequences are SGHTA and FQGTGA. This chain's CDR3 is CASSLRGGNSPLHF.

V and J are TRBV20-1 and TRBJ1-5. Germline CDR1 DFQATT, CDR2 SNEGSKA (reference sequence). This CDR3 is built from 16 residues. CDR3 in amino acids: CSAPRGKAGSNQPQHF.

This chain connects TRBV5-1 to TRBJ1-1; the TCRdb call, TRBD1, lacks DNA for checking. Germline V gives CDR1 SGHRS, CDR2 YFSETQ. This CDR3 is 13 amino acids long. CDR3 in amino acids: CASSAPGGTEAFF.

The chain couples TRBV20-1 to TRBJ2-1; lacking DNA, the TRBD2 call made by TCRdb goes unchecked. Per the germline V gene, CDR1 is DFQATT and CDR2 is SNEGSKA (reference sequence). The CDR3 consists of 14 residues. This CDR3 is CSAFGLAGGYEQFF.

The chain uses TRBV12-3 or TRBV12-4 and TRBJ1-5. The CDR3 loop spans 15 amino acids. This CDR3 is CASSPYGSTHQPQHF.

This chain's CDR3 is CASSISAVTYNEQFF. The chain employs TRBV19 and TRBJ2-1; TCRdb names TRBD2, which stays unverified in the absence of DNA. Germline V lookup: CDR1 LNHDA, CDR2 SQIVND (reference sequence). The CDR3 has 15 amino acids.

V gene TRBV7-8 combines with J gene TRBJ1-2; the TCRdb D gene call, TRBD1, has no DNA to confirm it. The CDR3 runs to 15 residues. The V gene's germline CDR1 is SGHVS and CDR2 FQNEAQ. The CDR3 protein is CASSLVSGGSYGYTF.

V is TRBV6-1 and J is TRBJ2-1; TCRdb designates TRBD1, a call that cannot be tested without DNA. CDR3 size: 16 residues. Germline loops: CDR1 MNHNS, CDR2 SASEGT. CDR3 amino acids: CATTRQGASSYNEQFF.

This chain connects TRBV6-5 to TRBJ2-1; the TCRdb call, TRBD2, lacks DNA for checking. This CDR3 comprises 19 residues. In germline, CDR1 is MNHEY, CDR2 SVGAGI. CDR3 in amino acids: CASSLPPSIPSGDYNEQFF.

The J gene is TRBJ2-5, the V gene TRBV5-1; TCRdb returns TRBD1, unconfirmable since there is no DNA. CDR1 and CDR2 from the germline V gene are SGHRS and YFSETQ. The CDR3 loop spans 14 amino acids. The CDR3 sequence: CASSLVAGVETQYF.

V is TRBV4-3 and J is TRBJ2-3; with no DNA, the TCRdb D assignment of TRBD2 cannot be verified. This CDR3 spans 13 amino acids. The germline V gene has CDR1 LGHNA and CDR2 YSLEER. CDR3 amino acids: CASSRLGTLTQYF.